This TCR beta chain originates from a study of CD8 T cells in Susac syndrome. Turning to the study itself: Within the sequenced group of Susac syndrome patients, five or six showed active disease and about eight were in remission. Regarding the study as a whole: The CD4+ T cell repertoire of patients with Susac syndrome showed no detectable clonal expansion.

The RNA, about 0.45 to 1 ug, was put through reverse transcription using random hexamers. TCR beta CDR3 was amplified by immunoSEQ multiplex PCR. This amplification extended across 54 Vbeta and 13 Jbeta segments. Using its own MiXCR run on the immunoSEQ multiplex PCR reads, TCRdb lists one record per CDR3 protein. The data contain 240,000 or so distinct CDR3 sequences, less than 96% of them seen just once; the ten biggest clones take up about 0.1%. As to this clonotype: Its antigen is unknown.

Fulfillment of recently defined diagnostic criteria for definite or probable disease was shown by the patients with Susac syndrome. Trimming took off 6 bases at V and 0 bases at J, with 11 bases between the two ends. In germline, CDR1 is MDHEN, CDR2 SYDVKM. CDR3 length: 14 residues. Sequencing input: CD4+ T cells from PBMCs. This clonotype was obtained from a human donor with Susac syndrome. The J gene is TRBJ1-1, the V gene TRBV28, with a weak D call TRBD1 (6 bases). The CDR3 loop reads CASRPRGLNTEAFF. CDR3 coding DNA: TGTGCCAGCAGACCCAGGGGACTGAACACTGAAGCTTTCTTT.